This entry describes one T cell receptor (beta chain). Its antigen remains unidentified. Base qualities are not recorded, but no much larger clone differs from it by a single base. After removal of 0 bases from V and 3 bases from J, the junction retains 7 bases not matched to a gene. From its cysteine to its phenylalanine, the CDR3 spans 17 amino acids. CDR3 DNA only is kept here, 51 bases in frame from base 1. Based on the germline V gene, the CDR1 and CDR2 sequences are SGHRS and YFSETQ. The sample comes from a study of blood T cell repertoires in COVID-19 (dated by TCRdb to the early 2020s). A note on the overall study: Samples covering the acute and convalescent phases of COVID-19 were provided by collaborators in the United States, Italy and Spain. Samples came from the ongoing ImmuneRACE study (first 160 participants) plus 1,254 subjects from 6 global collaborators. Deeply sampled blood TCRbeta repertoires from subjects exposed to, actively infected with, or recovered from COVID-19 were included in the dataset. A freely available public database, intended as a resource for researchers studying the immune response to SARS-CoV-2, is where the repertoires were released. The prospective study material was composed of cDNA or gDNA derived from T cells, B-cell-depleted T cells, or PBMCs. Sample metadata almost always included a de-identified subject ID, COVID-19 status, age in years and sex. Where available, HLA class I and class II types were taken from metadata supplied by the sample provider and were not determined by assay-based typing. Broad study findings and their caveats: How much clinical and demographic metadata was included differed by source and by participant, and the metadata was provided uncurated.

TCRbeta CDR3 regions were amplified from genomic DNA using the immunoSEQ Assay, a bias-controlled multiplex PCR. For the original study's pipeline: The number of nucleated cells in each sample was estimated by amplification of reference gene primers within the assay. To quantify the absolute abundance of each unique TCRbeta CDR3 rearrangement, sequence reads were collapsed and filtered. For each sample, productive Simpson clonality was calculated by taking the square root of Simpson's diversity index across productive rearrangements. The immuneACCESS repertoire file appears here via TCRdb, limited to in-frame rearrangements. These files lack a portion of the clones; in checked studies, under half of the deficit traces to unresolved V genes, and the cause of the others is not known. V and J calls and clone size are as listed in that table; D and trimming were resolved from the DNA. The sample has 150,000 to 200,000 clones on record, roughly 93% of them singletons. Just under 2% of the sample lies in the top ten.

In Seattle, one collaborating source enrolled patients while the infection was active and tracked those patients longitudinally over the course of disease. Collaborating institutions collected whole blood in K2EDTA tubes following their own protocols. For TCRbeta analysis, collaborators shipped samples as frozen whole blood, isolated PBMCs, or DNA extracted from either of those sample types. Sequenced: peripheral blood. The receptor's source is a woman aged 55 to 70 with COVID-19, enrolled during active disease. The sequence joins TRBV5-1 to TRBJ2-7; a stretch of 12 junction bases matches TRBD1. The nucleotide sequence is given as TGCGCCAGCAGCTTGGGCCATGGGACAGGGGGCGACTACGAGCAGTACTTC. This sequence encodes CASSLGHGTGGDYEQYF.